The present T cell receptor (beta chain) was sequenced within a study of spatial heterogeneity in lung cancer. As for the study in general: Detected sequences consistently included more beta-chain ones than alpha-chain ones.

On this clonotype: Its antigen remains unknown.

Study-wide points: Counts that tracked tumor mutation counts were those of expanded intratumoral alpha and beta TCRs.

The germline gives CDR1 SGHRS, CDR2 YFSETQ. This CDR3 spans 14 amino acids. Trimming stripped 0 bases from V and 1 base from J, with 7 bases between. Unique molecular identifiers tagged every individual TCR cDNA molecule. From the 5' RACE reads, TCRdb called clonotypes with MiXCR, one entry per CDR3 protein. This table has some 100,000 distinct CDR3 sequences, about 4.4% appearing once. Time point specified: sample taken at primary tumor resection. The donors, 70 or so patients with untreated early-stage non-small cell lung cancer, provided the samples. Sequencing of whole RNA from tumor, nontumor lung or frozen PBMC involved no sorting.

The specimen comprised lung tumor tissue, sampled at surgery. The clonotype comes from a male donor with early-stage non-small cell lung cancer. The chain has TRBV5-1 and TRBJ1-1; D remains ambiguous. CDR3 DNA: TGCGCCAGCAGCTTGGCAGCCGCGAACACTGAAGCTTTCTTT. Translated: CASSLAAANTEAFF.